Below, 18 T cell receptor beta chains from the same sample are listed, as sequenced in a study of control samples from healthy donors and cancer patients. Measured with immunoSEQ multiplex PCR; TCRdb has only the in-frame clones, and not every one. The sample yields approximately 86,000 clones, about 89% seen once. The sample taken for sequencing was blood. The receptors were sampled from a man aged 25 to 40 in good health.

Note on this clone: No DNA is shown, since the ends of the CDR3 on it are uncertain; the CDR3 is the one TCRdb lists. V usage is TRBV6-5 and J usage is TRBJ1-2. The CDR3 is made up of 14 amino acids, end residues included. CDR1 is MNHEY and CDR2 is SVGAGI in the germline V gene. CDR3 protein: CASSLTGTVGVGTF.

This chain links TRBV18 with TRBJ2-3; D call uncertain. This CDR3 is 14 amino acids long. CDR1 KGHSH and CDR2 LQKENI come from the germline V gene. V was clipped by 6 bases and J by 0 bases, with 10 bases between them. This CDR3 is CASSPTGSTDTQYF. The CDR3 DNA reads as TGTGCCAGCTCCCCTACTGGCAGCACAGATACGCAGTATTTT.

The chain recombines TRBV7-2 with TRBJ2-2, with TRBD1 as a possible D gene (5 bases). Germline CDR1 is SGHTA and CDR2 is FQGNSA. Trimming shortened V by 1 base and J by 1 base, and 7 bases separated the two germline ends. This CDR3 is 15 amino acids long. The CDR3 region has the DNA TGTGCCAGCAGCTTAGGCAGGGTGAACACCGGGGAGCTGTTTTTT. It encodes CASSLGRVNTGELFF.

This chain connects TRBV3-1 (or the pseudogene TRBV3-2) to TRBJ1-4; 10 bases align to TRBD1. The CDR3 has 14 amino acids. The V gene end was trimmed by 5 bases and the J gene end by 12 bases; junction bases not matched to a gene: 9. Germline V lookup: CDR1 LGHDT, CDR2 YNNKEL (reference sequence). CDR3 residues: CASSSRTGGEELFF. The DNA for the CDR3 is TGTGCCAGCAGCTCCCGGACAGGGGGTGAGGAACTGTTTTTT.

J is TRBJ1-4 and V is TRBV27; no firm D call. Germline lookup yields CDR1 MNHEY and CDR2 SMNVEV (reference sequence). The CDR3 runs 13 residues. The V end lost 5 bases, the J end lost 4 bases, and 8 bases lay between the germline ends. CDR3 nucleotides: TGTGCCAGCAGTCCGGGTCTTAATGAAAAACTGTTTTTT. It encodes CASSPGLNEKLFF.

This chain joins TRBV6-5 and TRBJ1-6; TRBD1 agrees at 9 bases. The germline gives CDR1 MNHEY, CDR2 SVGAGI. The CDR3 runs to 13 residues. The ends lost 7 bases at V and 10 bases at J; junction bases unmatched: 5. CDR3 protein: CASKTGGDSPLHF. The CDR3 DNA follows: TGTGCCAGCAAAACAGGGGGCGACTCACCCCTCCACTTT.

The chain employs TRBV2 and TRBJ2-3; 15 bases match TRBD2. The CDR3 is 15 amino acids. V gave up 6 bases and J gave up 4 bases; unmatched junction bases: 2. CDR1 and CDR2 from the germline V gene are SNHLY and FYNNEI. The CDR3 bases are TGTGCCAGCAGGGGACTAGCGGGGGGAGCAGATACGCAGTATTTT. Encoded protein: CASRGLAGGADTQYF.

The chain has TRBV11-2 and TRBJ1-2; D may be TRBD1 (5 bases). The CDR3 covers 14 residues. From germline, CDR1 is SGHAT and CDR2 FQNNGV. V lost 4 bases and J lost 4, with 13 bases in between. CDR3 loop: CASSSVTETYGYTF. The CDR3 DNA is TGTGCCAGCAGCTCGGTGACAGAAACCTATGGCTACACCTTC.

The chain recombines TRBV28 with TRBJ1-1; 9 bases line up with TRBD1. Germline assignment: CDR1 MDHEN and CDR2 SYDVKM. CDR3 length: 13 amino acids. V dropped 7 bases and J dropped 4; count of bases not matched to a gene: 4. The CDR3 reads CASKRQGVTEAFF. DNA for the CDR3: TGTGCCAGCAAACGACAGGGGGTCACTGAAGCTTTCTTT.

This chain connects TRBV6-1 to TRBJ1-1, with 9 nucleotides matching TRBD1. The CDR3 length is 16 residues. With V trimmed by 2 bases and J by 4 bases, 8 bases remained unmatched. Per the germline V gene, CDR1 is MNHNS and CDR2 is SASEGT. CDR3 amino acids: CASSEIGTGLPTEAFF. The CDR3 bases are TGTGCCAGCAGTGAAATCGGGACAGGGCTACCCACTGAAGCTTTCTTT.

This chain uses TRBV2 with TRBJ1-1, with TRBD1 identical over 9 bases. This CDR3 has 13 amino acids. From germline, CDR1 is SNHLY and CDR2 FYNNEI. Trimming at V came to 6 bases and at J to 5 bases, leaving 4 bases not matched to a gene. CDR3 nucleotide sequence: TGTGCCAGCAGGACAGGGGGGAAGACTGAAGCTTTCTTT. It encodes CASRTGGKTEAFF.

This clone was recorded only once. This chain links TRBV5-1 with TRBJ1-3, with D possibly being TRBD1 (5 bases). V lost 2 bases and J lost 0, with 12 bases in between. From germline, CDR1 is SGHRS and CDR2 YFSETQ. The CDR3 is 16 amino acids. The CDR3 region has the DNA TGCGCCAGCAGCTTACAGGTCCCTGGCTCTGGAAACACCATATATTTT. It encodes CASSLQVPGSGNTIYF.

This rearrangement joins TRBV27 to TRBJ1-2; D is unclear. Germline CDR1 reads MNHEY; CDR2 reads SMNVEV (reference sequence). This CDR3 is 13 amino acids long. Trimming cost V 2 bases and J 4 bases, with 8 bases left between them. Here the CDR3 reads CASSLKGSYGYTF. CDR3 DNA sequence: TGTGCCAGCAGTTTAAAGGGATCCTATGGCTACACCTTC.

The chain uses TRBV28 and TRBJ2-7; 8 positions agree with TRBD2. V lost 2 bases and J lost 0; bases outside the gene matches: 6. Germline CDR1 reads MDHEN; CDR2 reads SYDVKM. The CDR3 is 16 residues long. This chain's CDR3 is CASSLGAAGASYEQYF. CDR3 nucleotides: TGTGCCAGCAGTTTAGGGGCAGCGGGGGCCTCCTACGAGCAGTACTTC.

The chain uses TRBV19 and TRBJ1-2; no firm D call. Per the germline V gene, CDR1 is LNHDA and CDR2 is SQIVND (reference sequence). V lost 6 bases, J lost 6 bases, and 23 bases lay in between. The CDR3 consists of 16 residues. CDR3 coding DNA: TGTGCCAGTAGAAAGTTAACAGACGGAGCTTGGAATGGCTACACCTTC. Translating it yields CASRKLTDGAWNGYTF.

In this sample, this clone turned up a few times. The chain uses TRBV28 and TRBJ1-1; perhaps TRBD1 as D (6 bases). V gave up 5 bases and J gave up 3 bases, with 13 bases separating them. CDR3 length: 14 amino acids. Germline V gives CDR1 MDHEN, CDR2 SYDVKM. The CDR3 nucleotides read TGTGCCAGCAGTCGCCACAGGGAAGACACTGAAGCTTTCTTT. Amino acids: CASSRHREDTEAFF.

The chain is built from TRBV30 and TRBJ1-5; D uncertain. Deletions cut 3 bases from V and 2 bases from J, with 8 bases between. Germline V gene sequence: CDR1 GTSNPN, CDR2 SVGIG (reference sequence). This CDR3 comprises 13 residues. The CDR3 region has the DNA TGTGCCTGGAGCCATAACGGCAATCAGCCCCAGCATTTT. Residues: CAWSHNGNQPQHF.

This clone was counted ten times or more. The chain joins TRBV7-8 to TRBJ1-5; D ambiguous. Trimming shortened V by 2 bases and J by 0 bases, and 14 bases separated the two germline ends. Germline-derived CDR1 and CDR2 are SGHVS and FQNEAQ. The CDR3 spans 17 residues. DNA of the CDR3: TGTGCCAGCAGCTTATTTGAGGCTGCATATAGCAATCAGCCCCAGCATTTT. Translating gives CASSLFEAAYSNQPQHF.